This TCR beta chain was recorded in a study of blood T cell repertoires in COVID-19. For the study at large: Researchers got acute and convalescent COVID-19 samples from the United States, Italy and Spain.

The ends were cut back, 6 bases at V and 6 bases at J, with 10 bases in the middle. Germline values: CDR1 SNHLY, CDR2 FYNNEI. The CDR3 loop spans 12 amino acids. In the original analysis: How many nucleated cells were present was estimated from reference gene primer amplification. Repertoires were generated with immunoSEQ multiplex PCR, while TCRdb's copy carries only in-frame clones and drops some. V, J and clone size reflect that table, while D and trimming were determined from the DNA. The sample includes some 390,000 clones, about nine tenths of them seen just once. The source material was PBMCs or T cells enriched from blood (not recorded which). This receptor was obtained from a woman between 25 and 40 years old who had recovered from COVID-19. The genes are TRBV2 and TRBJ2-3, with D possibly matching TRBD2 (6 bases). The CDR3 reads CASSGDSDTQYF. The CDR3 DNA reads as TGTGCCAGCAGCGGGGACTCCGATACGCAGTATTTT. The entire variable domain, with the rest obtained from reference TRBV2 and TRBJ2-3, is as follows: EPEVTQTPSHQVTQMGQEVILRCVPISNHLYFYWYRQILGQKVEFLVSFYNNEISEKSEIFDDQFSVERPDGSNFTLKIRSTKLEDSAMYFCASSGDSDTQYFGPGTRLTVL.